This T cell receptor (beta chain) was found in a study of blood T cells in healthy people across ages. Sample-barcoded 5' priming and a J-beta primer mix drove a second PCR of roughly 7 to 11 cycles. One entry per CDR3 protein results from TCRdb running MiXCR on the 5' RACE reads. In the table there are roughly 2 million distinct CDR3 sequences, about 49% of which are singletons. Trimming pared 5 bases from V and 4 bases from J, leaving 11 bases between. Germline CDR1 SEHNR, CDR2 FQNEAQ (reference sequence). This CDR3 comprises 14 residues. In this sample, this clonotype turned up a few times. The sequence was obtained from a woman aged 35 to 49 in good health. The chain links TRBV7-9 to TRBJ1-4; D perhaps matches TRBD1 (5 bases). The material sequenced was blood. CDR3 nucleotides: TGTGCCAGCAGCGGCGGGACTCATAATGAAAAACTGTTTTTT. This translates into CASSGGTHNEKLFF.